The TCR beta chain described here comes from a study of blood T cell repertoires in COVID-19. Study overall: Spain, Italy and the United States supplied samples that represented acute and convalescent COVID-19. PBMCs, B-cell-depleted T cells, or T cells provided the cDNA or gDNA that made up the material.

Recruited during active infection, patients (from Seattle) were subsequently followed longitudinally. In the original workflow: For nucleated cells, counts were estimated from reference gene primer amplification. The table came from immunoSEQ multiplex PCR; TCRdb's copy has only in-frame clones and leaves some out. V, J and clone size were drawn from that table, and D and trimming were deduced from the DNA. The sample contains about 370,000 clones, roughly 90% of which appear only once. Germline-derived CDR1 and CDR2 are MNHNS and SASEGT. The CDR3 consists of 21 residues. With 0 bases clipped from V and 4 bases from J, the junction kept 20 bases outside the gene matches.

The TCR was taken from a woman aged 30 to 39 with COVID-19, enrolled during active disease. The chain joins TRBV6-1 to TRBJ2-3, with TRBD1 matching 9 bases. Sequenced sample: peripheral blood. CDR3 DNA sequence: TGTGCCAGCAGTGAAGCGCTTCTTAGGACTGGGGGACAGGGCCGGGCAGATACGCAGTATTTT. This encodes CASSEALLRTGGQGRADTQYF.